This TCR beta chain stems from a study of regulatory T cells in long-lasting Graves disease. The TCR beta library used iRepertoire HTBI primers with Arm-PCR amplification of CDR3. TCRdb processed the multiplex PCR reads anew with MiXCR; each CDR3 protein has one entry. Among about 470,000 distinct CDR3 sequences, approximately 21% were seen once, and the ten largest hold over 6%. This clonotype was picked up many times. Regarding time point: persistent/refractory GD, antithyroid drugs over 5 years with positive TRAb. The TCR library was prepared using RNA isolated from PBMCs. This clonotype was obtained from a female donor with Graves disease. The sequenced sample was peripheral blood mononuclear cells (PBMCs), obtained when the disease was refractory, from a patient treated with antithyroid drugs.

CDR3 protein: CASSLGYSYEQYF. In DNA, the CDR3 is TGTGCCAGCAGTTTAGGCTACTCCTACGAGCAGTACTTC. The rearrangement joins TRBV12-3 or TRBV12-4 to TRBJ2-7; D is unclear. CDR3 length equals 13 residues. Trimming took 1 base from V and 0 from J, leaving 4 bases between them.